Listed here are 14 T cell receptor beta chains from one sample, sequenced in a study of blood T cell repertoires in COVID-19. The table came from immunoSEQ multiplex PCR; TCRdb's copy has only in-frame clones and leaves some out. This table has approximately 240,000 clones, approximately 87% appearing once. The sample was PBMCs or T cells enriched from blood (not recorded which). These receptors all stem from a woman aged 50 to 60 in a cohort exposed to, infected with or recovered from COVID-19 (not recorded which).

The V call is TRBV19, the J call TRBJ1-1, with a possible D match to TRBD1 (5 bases). Trimming stripped 6 bases from V and 4 bases from J, with 15 bases between. The CDR3 extends over 14 amino acids. Germline V CDR1 and CDR2: LNHDA, SQIVND (reference sequence). The CDR3 spells CASSRRGGGTEAFF. In DNA form, the CDR3 reads TGTGCCAGTAGCCGCCGGGGCGGGGGCACTGAAGCTTTCTTT. The full variable domain, with the rest looked up from reference TRBV19 and TRBJ1-1, is DGGITQSPKYLFRKEGQNVTLSCEQNLNHDAMYWYRQDPGQGLRLIYYSQIVNDFQKGDIAEGYSVSREKKESFPLTVTSAQKNPTAFYLCASSRRGGGTEAFFGQGTRLTVV.

This clone was detected only a few times. The V call is TRBV7-9, the J call TRBJ1-2; the D is unclear. Germline CDR1 and CDR2: SEHNR and FQNEAQ (reference sequence). Between the trimmed V and J ends, which lost 1 base and 7 bases, there was a span of 7 bases. The CDR3 spans 12 residues. The CDR3 coding sequence is TGTGCCAGCAGCTTAGAGACATCTGGCTACACCTTC. Residues: CASSLETSGYTF. Based on the CDR3 plus reference TRBV7-9 and TRBJ1-2, the full variable domain is DTGVSQNPRHKITKRGQNVTFRCDPISEHNRLYWYRQTLGQGPEFLTYFQNEAQLEKSRLLSDRFSAERPKGSFSTLEIQRTEQGDSAMYLCASSLETSGYTFGSGTRLTVV.

This clone was recorded a few times. The genes are TRBV6-6 and TRBJ1-2; 12 bases agree with TRBD1. The V gene end was trimmed by 5 bases and the J gene end by 4 bases; junction bases not matched to a gene: 11. CDR3 length: 17 amino acids. Germline V lookup: CDR1 MNHNY, CDR2 SVGAGI (reference sequence). Here the CDR3 reads CASSRGTGGNSGYGYTF. The CDR3, as DNA: TGTGCCAGCAGTCGCGGGACAGGGGGCAACTCAGGCTATGGCTACACCTTC.

The V gene is TRBV14, the J gene TRBJ1-6; D is unclear. Germline assignment: CDR1 SGHDN and CDR2 FVKESK. The CDR3 runs to 14 residues. With 3 bases removed from V and 7 bases from J, the gap between germline ends came to 10 bases. Here the CDR3 DNA reads TGTGCCAGCAGCCAGGGAGCAAGGAATTCACCCCTCCACTTT. This gives the protein CASSQGARNSPLHF.

This chain uses TRBV29-1 with TRBJ1-2; D might be TRBD1 (5 bases). Germline CDR1 and CDR2: SQVTM and ANQGSEA. V was trimmed by 3 bases and J by 8 bases, leaving 10 bases between them. This CDR3 has 11 residues. The CDR3 DNA follows: TGCAGCGTTGATCCGGGGGGAGGCTACACCTTC. Translation gives CSVDPGGGYTF. Combining the CDR3 with reference TRBV29-1 and TRBJ1-2 gives the whole variable domain SAVISQKPSRDICQRGTSLTIQCQVDSQVTMMFWYRQQPGQSLTLIATANQGSEATYESGFVIDKFPISRPNLTFSTLTVSNMSPEDSSIYLCSVDPGGGYTFGSGTRLTVV.

The chain joins TRBV4-2 to TRBJ1-3; TRBD1 is a possible D gene (6 bases). CDR1 is LGHNA, CDR2 YNFKEQ, per germline. The CDR3 is made up of 16 amino acids. V lost 5 bases and J lost 0, with 14 bases in between. CDR3 nucleotide sequence: TGTGCCAGCAGCTCCCGGACAGCCAACTCTGGAAACACCATATATTTT. Protein: CASSSRTANSGNTIYF.

The rearrangement links TRBV12-3 or TRBV12-4 to TRBJ2-1; tentatively, D is TRBD1 (5 bases). V was clipped by 5 bases and J by 9 bases, with 14 bases between them. The CDR3 spans 13 residues. The CDR3 sequence: CASSDRAYTEQFF. CDR3 coding DNA: TGTGCCAGCAGTGACAGAGCCTATACTGAGCAGTTCTTC.

The sample holds one count of this clone. V gene TRBV5-1 combines with J gene TRBJ2-2, with TRBD1 identical over 7 bases. The CDR3 length is 16 residues. Germline-derived CDR1 and CDR2 are SGHRS and YFSETQ. Losses at the gene ends were 6 bases for V and 1 base for J; bases not matched to a gene: 9. The CDR3 DNA is TGCGCCAGCAATAAGGATACAGGGGTGAACACCGGGGAGCTGTTTTTT. Translation gives CASNKDTGVNTGELFF.

This clone was recorded once. The rearrangement uses TRBV5-1 and TRBJ2-3, with 9 positions matching TRBD2. CDR1 and CDR2 (germline): SGHRS, YFSETQ. There are 16 residues in the CDR3. J lost 2 bases, V lost 5 bases, and 9 bases had no gene match. The CDR3 loop reads CASSLAGGPVTDTQYF. The CDR3 DNA reads TGCGCCAGCAGTCTGGCGGGGGGGCCCGTCACAGATACGCAGTATTTT.

This clone has only one observation. This rearrangement joins TRBV4-2 to TRBJ1-1; weak D call: TRBD1 (6 bases). CDR1 is LGHNA and CDR2 is YNFKEQ in the germline V gene. The CDR3 is 15 amino acids. V dropped 1 base and J dropped 0 bases, with 9 bases sitting between them. The CDR3 nucleotides are TGTGCCAGCAGCCAAGGTGGGGGCATGAACACTGAAGCTTTCTTT. Translated, it gives CASSQGGGMNTEAFF.

The rearrangement joins TRBV18 to TRBJ1-2, with D unclear. Germline loops: CDR1 KGHSH, CDR2 LQKENI. V dropped 0 bases and J dropped 0 bases, with 5 bases sitting between them. This CDR3 comprises 14 residues. CDR3 in amino acids: CASSPPSANYGYTF. The DNA of the CDR3 is TGTGCCAGCTCACCACCGTCAGCTAACTATGGCTACACCTTC.

This clone was seen a single time. The chain uses TRBV13 and TRBJ1-6; tentative D call: TRBD1 (6 bases). Germline lookup yields CDR1 PRHDT and CDR2 FYEKMQ (reference sequence). Trimming left V 3 bases short and J 9 bases short, with 21 bases between. The CDR3 is made up of 17 amino acids. CDR3 residues: CASSFYRDPSRGSPLHF. The CDR3 DNA reads as TGTGCCAGCAGCTTCTACCGGGACCCATCCAGGGGTTCACCCCTCCACTTT.

The chain recombines TRBV5-5 with TRBJ1-2, with 10 bases lining up with TRBD1. CDR1 and CDR2 (germline): SGHKS, YYEKEE (reference sequence). With 0 bases clipped from V and 7 bases from J, the junction kept 3 bases outside the gene matches. The CDR3 has 14 residues. The CDR3 spells CASSLGQGAGGYTF. DNA of the CDR3: TGTGCCAGCAGCTTGGGACAGGGGGCTGGTGGCTACACCTTC.

V usage is TRBV7-2 and J usage is TRBJ1-3; the D gene is possibly TRBD1 (5 bases). V was cut by 1 base and J by 0 bases, with 16 bases left in between. The CDR3 consists of 18 residues. In germline, CDR1 is SGHTA, CDR2 FQGNSA. This CDR3 is CASSLVVSTGHSGNTIYF. The CDR3 region has the DNA TGTGCCAGCAGCTTAGTGGTCAGTACAGGTCACTCTGGAAACACCATATATTTT.